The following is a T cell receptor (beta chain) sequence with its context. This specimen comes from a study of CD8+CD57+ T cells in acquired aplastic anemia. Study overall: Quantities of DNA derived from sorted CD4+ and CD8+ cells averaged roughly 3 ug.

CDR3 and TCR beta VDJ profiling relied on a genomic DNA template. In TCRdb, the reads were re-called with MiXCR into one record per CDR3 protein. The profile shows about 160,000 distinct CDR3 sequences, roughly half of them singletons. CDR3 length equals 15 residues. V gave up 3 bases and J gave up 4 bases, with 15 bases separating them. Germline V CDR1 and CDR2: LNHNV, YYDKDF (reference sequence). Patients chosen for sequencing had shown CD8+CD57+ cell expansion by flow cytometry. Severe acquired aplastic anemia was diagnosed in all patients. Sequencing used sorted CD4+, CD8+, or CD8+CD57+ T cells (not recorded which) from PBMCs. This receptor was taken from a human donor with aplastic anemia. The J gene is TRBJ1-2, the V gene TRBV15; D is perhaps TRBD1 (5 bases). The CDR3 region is CATSREIGTAYGYTF. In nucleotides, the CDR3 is TGTGCCACCAGCAGGGAGATCGGGACCGCCTATGGCTACACCTTC.